This T cell receptor beta chain was recovered during a study of blood T cell repertoires in COVID-19. Across the whole study: Specimens from acute and convalescent COVID-19 originated in the United States, Italy and Spain. PBMCs, B-cell-depleted T cells, or T cells were the source of the cDNA or gDNA that made up the material.

Germline lookup yields CDR1 MDHEN and CDR2 SYDVKM. The CDR3 extends over 16 amino acids. V lost 3 bases to trimming and J lost 4 bases; unmatched junction nucleotides: 8. Original handling: Amplifying reference gene primers gave estimates of nucleated cell counts. TCRdb keeps only in-frame clones here, not all; method: immunoSEQ multiplex PCR. That table gives V, J and clone size, and the DNA gave D and trimming. The sample holds 300,000 to 400,000 clones, about 89% seen once. Seattle's cohort entered during active infection and was followed longitudinally. This clonotype was obtained from a woman aged 55-69 years with COVID-19, enrolled during active disease. The chain recombines TRBV28 with TRBJ2-2; 7 nucleotides match TRBD2. Input material: peripheral blood. Here the CDR3 reads CASSFGWRGSTGELFF. The CDR3 DNA sequence: TGTGCCAGCAGTTTCGGTTGGCGGGGGAGCACCGGGGAGCTGTTTTTT.